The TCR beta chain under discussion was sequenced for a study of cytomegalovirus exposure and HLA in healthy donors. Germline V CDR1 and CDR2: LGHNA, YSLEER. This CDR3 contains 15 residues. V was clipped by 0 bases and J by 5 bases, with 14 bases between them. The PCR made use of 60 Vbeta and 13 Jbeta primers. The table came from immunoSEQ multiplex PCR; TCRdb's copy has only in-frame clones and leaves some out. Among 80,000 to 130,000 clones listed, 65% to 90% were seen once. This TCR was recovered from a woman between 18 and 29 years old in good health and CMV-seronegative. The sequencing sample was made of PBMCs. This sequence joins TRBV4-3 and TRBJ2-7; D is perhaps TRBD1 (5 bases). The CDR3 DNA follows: TGCGCCAGCAGCCAAGAACTGGCAGGGTGGGACGAGCAGTACTTC. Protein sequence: CASSQELAGWDEQYF.